The present entry profiles one T cell receptor (beta chain) with its context. This clone's antigen is unknown. No base qualities exist here, and no much larger clone lies one base off it. DNA from uncultured naive and memory CD4+ T cells underwent immunoSEQ TCR-beta sequencing at deep resolution. The authors' analysis ran thus. During preprocessing, nonproductive sequences were discarded, as were any CDR3s that did not begin with C, did not end with F or W, or were shorter than 7 amino acids. Cultured and uncultured naive and memory CD4+ repertoires were searched for previously identified spike- and CEF-reactive CDR3s. CDR3 homology was measured as pairwise Levenshtein distance, computed with the stringdist R package after trimming three terminal residues from each end. TCRdb carries this immuneACCESS record with in-frame sequences only. Its versions omit some clonotypes, under half of them owing to an unresolved V gene in the studies checked, with the rest unexplained. V and J calls and clone size are as listed in that table; D and trimming were resolved from the DNA. This sample has about 59,000 clones in its table, and around 86% of those were observed once. The top ten hold 1.1% to 1.5% of the sample.

The data were taken from a study of CD4 T cells in relation to SARS-CoV-2 and coronaviruses (dated by TCRdb to the early 2020s). Study-level background: Using patient-derived lymphoblastoid cell lines, the shared crossreactive spike epitopes were mapped to their HLA restriction. The study assessed, at the TCR clonotype level, memory CD4+ T cell crossreactivity between SARS-CoV-2 and common cold coronavirus spike proteins. The Adaptive Biotechnologies TCR-sequencing kit was used for samples from three pre-COVID donors and for the naive versus memory experiments, whereas the other data were Illumina-based. A different, Illumina-based TCR-beta assay was used to sequence expansion assays from other donors in the study.

CD4+ T cells from unexposed donors were collected before the COVID-19 pandemic (2011-2018). Naive and memory CD4+ T cells were separated from cryopreserved PBMCs by first enriching for CD4 and then performing EasySep naive CD4+ T cell enrichment. Leukapheresis product for the unexposed donors was bought commercially. Ficoll-Paque PLUS gradient centrifugation was used to isolate PBMCs from either whole blood or leukapheresis product. PBMCs were either cryopreserved at -140°C or used fresh in the expansion assay. The QIAamp Micro DNA Kit was used to extract genomic DNA from the CD4+ T cells. Study-level results and caveats: Crossreactive clones showed significantly weaker SARS-CoV-2-driven expansion than monoreactive clones, consistent with antigenic imprinting. Roughly 70% of donors had memory CD4+ clonotypes that crossrecognized SARS-CoV-2 and at least one common cold coronavirus spike. Small numbers of patients and of tested TCRs were a limitation of the study. Crossreactivity analysis was centred on spike protein, so crossreactivity against other viral proteins was not assessed. Naive versus memory sequencing indicated that memory recall responses, rather than primary responses primed during culture, are detected by the assay. Because no donor provided both pre-pandemic and post-infection samples, tracing the source of pre-existing responses was limited.

The receptor was isolated from a human donor in good health. The source material was memory CD4+ T cells from PBMCs. The cell subset or site label for this specimen denotes: memory (non-naive) CD4+ T cells.

CDR3 loop: CASSLSGRGKINEQFF. The DNA sequence reads TGTGCCAGCAGTTTAAGTGGGAGGGGGAAAATCAATGAGCAGTTCTTC. This sequence uses TRBV28 and TRBJ2-1, with TRBD2 perhaps the D gene, on 7 matching bases. V and J are truncated by 2 bases and 6 bases respectively, leaving an intervening sequence of 17 bases. Sequences MDHEN (CDR1) and SYDVKM (CDR2) are obtained from the germline V gene. From its cysteine to its phenylalanine, the CDR3 spans 16 amino acids. Of the read, only the CDR3 DNA is kept; its 48 bases are in frame from base 1.